This entry lists 29 T cell receptor beta chains sequenced from one sample in a study of blood T cell repertoires in COVID-19. Data came from immunoSEQ multiplex PCR; TCRdb stores just in-frame clones and leaves some out. The sample lists a few hundred thousand clones, about 90% occurring once. The sample taken for sequencing was PBMCs or T cells enriched from blood (not recorded which). The receptors derive from a man between 25 and 39 years old who had recovered from COVID-19.

This rearrangement joins TRBV2 to TRBJ2-1; 11 bases match TRBD2. Germline V lookup: CDR1 SNHLY, CDR2 FYNNEI. CDR3 length: 16 amino acids. Losses at the gene ends were 2 bases for V and 10 bases for J; bases not matched to a gene: 10. CDR3 sequence reads: CASSELLTSGTEEQFF. The DNA of the CDR3 is TGTGCCAGCAGTGAATTATTGACTAGCGGGACGGAGGAGCAGTTCTTC.

The chain uses TRBV7-2 and TRBJ2-7; TRBD1 matches 9 bases. Trimming took 5 bases from V and 2 from J; bases not matched to a gene: 4. Germline V gene sequence: CDR1 SGHTA, CDR2 FQGNSA. This CDR3 spans 14 amino acids. The CDR3, as DNA: TGTGCCAGCAGCCCGGGACAGGGTACCTACGAGCAGTACTTC. It encodes CASSPGQGTYEQYF.

This chain uses TRBV2 with TRBJ2-5, with 10 bases that match TRBD2. The CDR3 length is 17 residues. Germline lookup yields CDR1 SNHLY and CDR2 FYNNEI. V was clipped by 3 bases and J by 7 bases; unmatched bases: 14. The CDR3 bases are TGTGCCAGCAGTGATTTGCTAGCGGGGGCCCACGGGTCGACCCAGTACTTC. It is translated as CASSDLLAGAHGSTQYF. The whole variable domain, filled in from reference TRBV2 and TRBJ2-5, reads EPEVTQTPSHQVTQMGQEVILRCVPISNHLYFYWYRQILGQKVEFLVSFYNNEISEKSEIFDDQFSVERPDGSNFTLKIRSTKLEDSAMYFCASSDLLAGAHGSTQYFGPGTRLLVL.

V gene TRBV12-5 combines with J gene TRBJ2-1, with 8 bases matching TRBD1. Germline values: CDR1 LGHNT, CDR2 FRNRAP. V gave up 2 bases and J gave up 0 bases; unmatched junction bases: 6. The CDR3 consists of 17 residues. CDR3 sequence: CASGLSYGTGSYNEQFF. The CDR3 region has the DNA TGTGCTAGTGGTTTGTCGTACGGGACAGGCTCCTACAATGAGCAGTTCTTC.

This chain connects TRBV29-1 to TRBJ2-1; 9 positions match TRBD2. The CDR3 consists of 13 residues. Germline V gene lookup returns CDR1 SQVTM and CDR2 ANQGSEA. V shed 3 bases, J shed 4 bases, and the junction held 1 base outside the gene matches. The CDR3 DNA reads as TGCAGCGTTGAGCGGGGGGGGTACAATGAGCAGTTCTTC. As protein: CSVERGGYNEQFF.

The chain joins TRBV4-3 to TRBJ1-2; 9 bases fit TRBD1. The germline CDR1 and CDR2 sequences are LGHNA and YSLEER. With V trimmed by 0 bases and J by 6 bases, 11 bases remained unmatched. There are 17 residues in the CDR3. CDR3 residues: CASSQDEGTGMFNGYTF. The CDR3 coding sequence is TGCGCCAGCAGCCAAGATGAGGGGACAGGGATGTTTAATGGCTACACCTTC.

V gene TRBV10-3 combines with J gene TRBJ2-1, with a weak D call TRBD1 (6 bases). V was trimmed by 5 bases and J by 3 bases, leaving 11 bases between them. Looked up from germline, CDR1 is ENHRY and CDR2 is SYGVKD. There are 14 residues in the CDR3. In DNA form, the CDR3 reads TGTGCCATCAGTCCGGACAGAGACTACAATGAGCAGTTCTTC. This codes for CAISPDRDYNEQFF.

This clone appeared a single time. The CDR3 here is CAISESPQETQYF. In nucleotides, the CDR3 is TGTGCCATCAGTGAGTCCCCTCAAGAGACCCAGTACTTC. The chain combines TRBV10-3 with TRBJ2-5; no clear D gene. The germline CDR1 and CDR2 sequences are ENHRY and SYGVKD. Trimming removed 0 bases from V and 2 bases from J, with 4 bases in between. The CDR3 sequence is 13 residues long.

This CDR3 reads CASSLGLAGAIQETQYF. The CDR3 DNA sequence: TGTGCCAGCAGCTTGGGACTAGCGGGAGCTATACAAGAGACCCAGTACTTC. The V and J genes are TRBV5-4 and TRBJ2-5, with 12 bases fitting TRBD2. Losses at the gene ends were 0 bases for V and 2 bases for J; bases not matched to a gene: 5. The CDR3 extends over 17 amino acids. Germline lookup yields CDR1 SGHNT and CDR2 YYREEE (reference sequence).

The rearrangement links TRBV10-2 to TRBJ2-7; D gene ambiguous. The CDR3 runs to 12 residues. Trimming removed 5 bases at V and 5 bases at J, with 10 bases between. Germline V lookup: CDR1 WSHSY, CDR2 SAAADI. The CDR3 bases are TGCGCCAGCAGTCGGGTTTCCCACGAGCAGTACTTC. Translation: CASSRVSHEQYF.

The chain carries TRBV5-1 and TRBJ2-1; 11 nucleotides line up with TRBD2. V shed 0 bases and J 5 bases; nucleotides not matched to a gene: 1. The germline CDR1 and CDR2 sequences are SGHRS and YFSETQ. The CDR3 has 15 amino acids. The chain's CDR3 is CASSLGLAGNNEQFF. DNA of the CDR3: TGCGCCAGCAGCTTGGGACTAGCGGGAAACAATGAGCAGTTCTTC. Full variable domain (rest looked up from reference TRBV5-1 and TRBJ2-1): KAGVTQTPRYLIKTRGQQVTLSCSPISGHRSVSWYQQTPGQGLQFLFEYFSETQRNKGNFPGRFSGRQFSNSRSEMNVSTLELGDSALYLCASSLGLAGNNEQFFGPGTRLTVL.

J is TRBJ2-1 and V is TRBV30; TRBD1 might be the D (6 bases). Per the germline V gene, CDR1 is GTSNPN and CDR2 is SVGIG (reference sequence). There are 15 residues in the CDR3. Between the trimmed V and J ends, which lost 0 bases and 6 bases, there was a span of 15 bases. CDR3 in DNA: TGTGCCTGGAGTGTGCGGTCAGGGGTGGGCAATGAGCAGTTCTTC. Translated: CAWSVRSGVGNEQFF. Combining the CDR3 with reference TRBV30 and TRBJ2-1 gives the whole variable domain SQTIHQWPATLVQPVGSPLSLECTVEGTSNPNLYWYRQAAGRGLQLLFYSVGIGQISSEVPQNLSASRPQDRQFILSSKKLLLSDSGFYLCAWSVRSGVGNEQFFGPGTRLTVL.

V is TRBV5-1 and J is TRBJ2-3; 7 bases line up with TRBD2. Losses at the gene ends were 0 bases for V and 1 base for J; bases not matched to a gene: 8. This CDR3 has 17 residues. Germline assignment: CDR1 SGHRS and CDR2 YFSETQ. The CDR3 nucleotides read TGCGCCAGCAGCTTGGGTCCGGGAGGCTTCGGCACAGATACGCAGTATTTT. This translates into CASSLGPGGFGTDTQYF.

The rearrangement links TRBV6-5 to TRBJ2-1, with 8 positions matching TRBD1. Germline values: CDR1 MNHEY, CDR2 SVGAGI. V lost 5 bases, J lost 2 bases, and 2 bases stayed unmatched. This CDR3 has 14 residues. The CDR3 DNA follows: TGTGCCAGCAGTAAGACAGGGGCCTACAATGAGCAGTTCTTC. Its translation is CASSKTGAYNEQFF.

The rearrangement links TRBV18 to TRBJ1-5; no clear D gene. Germline CDR1 KGHSH, CDR2 LQKENI. V lost 8 bases and J lost 2, with 10 bases in between. The CDR3 length is 13 residues. For the CDR3, the DNA is TGTGCCAGCAAAGGACTCGGCAATCAGCCCCAGCATTTT. Its translation is CASKGLGNQPQHF.

The rearrangement joins TRBV29-1 to TRBJ1-1; 7 bases match TRBD1. This CDR3 comprises 11 residues. Germline trimming cut 4 bases from V and 6 bases from J; bases unmatched to any gene: 2. Germline V gene sequence: CDR1 SQVTM, CDR2 ANQGSEA. CDR3 protein: CSVGGGSEAFF. In DNA form, the CDR3 reads TGCAGCGTTGGAGGGGGCTCTGAAGCTTTCTTT.

The gene calls are TRBV7-2 and TRBJ1-4, with D possibly matching TRBD1 (6 bases). V lost 5 bases to trimming and J lost 5 bases, with 21 bases between them. This CDR3 comprises 17 residues. The germline gives CDR1 SGHTA, CDR2 FQGNSA. The CDR3 here is CASSLRGHRILNEKLFF. The CDR3 nucleotides are TGTGCCAGCAGCCTCAGGGGACATCGGATACTCAATGAAAAACTGTTTTTT.

The chain links TRBV11-2 to TRBJ2-1, with 8 bases identical to TRBD1. Trimming cost V 7 bases and J 8 bases; bases outside gene matches: 7. There are 13 residues in the CDR3. From germline, CDR1 is SGHAT and CDR2 FQNNGV. In DNA, the CDR3 is TGTGCCAGCACATACAGGGGGACCGATGAGCAGTTCTTC. Translation: CASTYRGTDEQFF.

This chain links TRBV5-6 with TRBJ1-1; D possibly corresponds to TRBD1 (6 bases). This CDR3 has 16 amino acids. V lost 0 bases and J lost 0, with 12 bases in between. CDR1 is SGHDT and CDR2 is YYEEEE in the germline V gene. CDR3 amino acids: CASSLVQGSLNTEAFF. CDR3 bases: TGTGCCAGCAGCTTGGTCCAGGGGTCTCTGAACACTGAAGCTTTCTTT.

V gene TRBV11-2 combines with J gene TRBJ2-7; D might be TRBD1 (5 bases). V was pared by 1 base and J by 1 base, with 8 bases between. CDR1 and CDR2 (germline): SGHAT, FQNNGV. The CDR3 is 14 amino acids. In DNA form, the CDR3 reads TGTGCCAGCAGCTTAGTACAGGTATCCTACGAGCAGTACTTC. This gives the protein CASSLVQVSYEQYF.

The chain couples TRBV28 to TRBJ2-1, with D uncertain. The CDR3 spans 12 residues. CDR1 MDHEN and CDR2 SYDVKM come from the germline V gene. V was clipped by 4 bases and J by 4 bases, with 5 bases between them. The CDR3 DNA is TGTGCCAGCAGTTCCCTATACAATGAGCAGTTCTTC. It specifies CASSSLYNEQFF.

This clone was detected only once. The chain has TRBV3-1 (or the pseudogene TRBV3-2) and TRBJ2-1; D possibly corresponds to TRBD1 (6 bases). Germline V gene lookup returns CDR1 LGHDT and CDR2 YNNKEL (reference sequence). Trimming removed 4 bases at V and 3 bases at J, with 13 bases between. The CDR3 has 15 amino acids. The CDR3 loop reads CASSRHGDNYNEQFF. The CDR3 DNA sequence: TGTGCCAGCAGCCGTCACGGGGACAACTACAATGAGCAGTTCTTC.

V gene TRBV19 combines with J gene TRBJ1-1; no reliable D call. Germline assignment: CDR1 LNHDA and CDR2 SQIVND (reference sequence). The CDR3 sequence is 14 residues long. V was trimmed by 6 bases and J by 2 bases, leaving 13 bases between them. As DNA, the CDR3 is TGTGCCAGTAGGAGAGACACCCAAAACACTGAAGCTTTCTTT. This codes for CASRRDTQNTEAFF. The full variable domain, rest sourced from reference TRBV19 and TRBJ1-1, is DGGITQSPKYLFRKEGQNVTLSCEQNLNHDAMYWYRQDPGQGLRLIYYSQIVNDFQKGDIAEGYSVSREKKESFPLTVTSAQKNPTAFYLCASRRDTQNTEAFFGQGTRLTVV.

The chain links TRBV19 to TRBJ1-1, with D perhaps matching TRBD1 (6 bases). CDR1 and CDR2 from the germline V gene are LNHDA and SQIVND (reference sequence). There are 16 residues in the CDR3. V gave up 6 bases and J gave up 1 base, with 18 bases separating them. CDR3 in amino acids: CASRFVTGTPNTEAFF. The CDR3 DNA follows: TGTGCCAGTAGATTTGTTACCGGGACACCGAACACTGAAGCTTTCTTT.

This chain connects TRBV19 to TRBJ1-5; D perhaps matches TRBD1 (5 bases). The CDR3 runs 14 residues. Germline CDR1 reads LNHDA; CDR2 reads SQIVND (reference sequence). V was pared by 3 bases and J by 10 bases, with 16 bases between. This CDR3 is CASSMGQGSSPQHF. In nucleotides, the CDR3 is TGTGCCAGTAGTATGGGGCAGGGTTCAAGTCCCCAGCATTTT. Complete variable domain (other parts from reference TRBV19 and TRBJ1-5): DGGITQSPKYLFRKEGQNVTLSCEQNLNHDAMYWYRQDPGQGLRLIYYSQIVNDFQKGDIAEGYSVSREKKESFPLTVTSAQKNPTAFYLCASSMGQGSSPQHFGDGTRLSIL.

The chain carries TRBV6-5 and TRBJ1-5; D not certain. The CDR3 covers 15 residues. Trimming took off 6 bases at V and 0 bases at J, with 12 bases between the two ends. Looked up from germline, CDR1 is MNHEY and CDR2 is SVGAGI. For the CDR3, the DNA is TGTGCCAGCAGCTACGAAGCGTATAGCAATCAGCCCCAGCATTTT. Translated: CASSYEAYSNQPQHF.

The V call is TRBV14, the J call TRBJ2-2; D unresolved. The length of the CDR3 is 13 residues. V was shortened by 1 base and J by 8 bases, with 8 bases between the two germline ends. Germline CDR1 reads SGHDN; CDR2 reads FVKESK. This CDR3 reads CASSQASRGELFF. CDR3 sequence (DNA): TGTGCCAGCAGCCAAGCATCGCGGGGGGAGCTGTTTTTT.

The genes are TRBV5-4 and TRBJ1-2, with a possible D match to TRBD1 (6 bases). Trimming took off 1 base at V and 6 bases at J, with 13 bases between the two ends. The length of the CDR3 is 14 residues. The germline CDR1 and CDR2 sequences are SGHNT and YYREEE (reference sequence). In nucleotides, the CDR3 is TGTGCCAGCAGCTTGCGCGGCAGGGGTGATGGCTACACCTTC. It is translated as CASSLRGRGDGYTF.

This clone has just a few counts. The V gene is TRBV3-1 (or the pseudogene TRBV3-2), the J gene TRBJ2-1, with TRBD2 matching 13 bases. The CDR3 extends over 18 amino acids. The trim removed 6 bases at V and 0 bases at J, leaving 8 bases unmatched. The germline V gene has CDR1 LGHDT and CDR2 YNNKEL (reference sequence). Here the CDR3 reads CASRPGLAGPSSYNEQFF. The CDR3 DNA is TGTGCCAGCAGACCGGGACTAGCGGGGCCGAGCTCCTACAATGAGCAGTTCTTC.